This TCR beta chain stems from a study of blood T cell repertoires in COVID-19. Germline V lookup: CDR1 SGDLS, CDR2 YYNGEE. V was cut by 4 bases and J by 1 base, with 12 bases left in between. There are 14 residues in the CDR3. TCRdb's copy holds only in-frame clones and misses some; the assay was immunoSEQ multiplex PCR. This repertoire shows 250,000 to 350,000 clones, about 80% found once; its top ten account for 15% to 17%. This TCR came from a person between 65 and 79 years old with COVID-19, enrolled during active disease. Sequencing input: peripheral blood. The chain uses TRBV9 and TRBJ2-7; the D gene is possibly TRBD1 (5 bases). The CDR3 protein is CASSSDRKSYEQYF. The CDR3 region has the DNA TGTGCCAGCAGCTCCGACAGAAAATCCTACGAGCAGTACTTC.